The 14 T cell receptor beta chains listed next were all sequenced from one sample in a study of blood T cell repertoires in COVID-19. Assay: immunoSEQ multiplex PCR; the TCRdb copy retains only in-frame clones and omits some. In the table there are approximately 150,000 clones, approximately 95% of which are singletons. The material sequenced was peripheral blood. The receptors come from a woman aged 60-75 years with COVID-19, enrolled during active disease.

This clone came up once. The CDR3 reads CASSLGTDTEAFF. For the CDR3, the DNA is TGCGCCAGCAGCCTCGGGACAGACACTGAAGCTTTCTTT. The rearrangement joins TRBV4-3 to TRBJ1-1; TRBD1 agrees at 7 bases. Germline V gene lookup returns CDR1 LGHNA and CDR2 YSLEER. This CDR3 region has 13 residues. The junction had 2 bases not matched to a gene; V was cut back by 4 bases and J by 3 bases.

V usage is TRBV19 and J usage is TRBJ1-2; 7 bases line up with TRBD1. Germline lookup yields CDR1 LNHDA and CDR2 SQIVND (reference sequence). The CDR3 covers 13 residues. With V trimmed by 7 bases and J by 8 bases, 10 bases remained unmatched. Here the CDR3 DNA reads TGTGCCAGTACGTTGTTACAGGGGTACGGCTACACCTTC. It translates to CASTLLQGYGYTF.

The genes are TRBV13 and TRBJ2-2, with 11 bases matching TRBD2. The CDR3 consists of 20 residues. CDR1 PRHDT and CDR2 FYEKMQ come from the germline V gene (reference sequence). V shed 1 base and J 5 bases; nucleotides not matched to a gene: 15. The DNA for the CDR3 is TGTGCCAGCAGCTTAGAGTTTGGGCTAGCGGGGGGCCCACGAACCGGGGAGCTGTTTTTT. Amino acids: CASSLEFGLAGGPRTGELFF.

J is TRBJ2-6 and V is TRBV6-1; D unresolved. The ends were cut back, 3 bases at V and 3 bases at J, with 6 bases in the middle. Germline values: CDR1 MNHNS, CDR2 SASEGT. The CDR3 is made up of 14 amino acids. CDR3 amino acids: CASSEMSGANVLTF. In nucleotides, the CDR3 is TGTGCCAGCAGTGAGATGAGTGGGGCCAACGTCCTGACTTTC.

This clone appeared a few times. The chain carries TRBV6-1 and TRBJ2-3; tentative D call: TRBD2 (6 bases). The CDR3 length is 13 residues. V lost 3 bases and J lost 5, with 9 bases in between. The germline V gene has CDR1 MNHNS and CDR2 SASEGT. This chain's CDR3 is CASSEMGGDTQYF. For the CDR3, the DNA is TGTGCCAGCAGTGAGATGGGGGGAGATACGCAGTATTTT.

This chain's CDR3 is CAWTGLAITDTQYF. The CDR3 bases are TGTGCCTGGACGGGACTAGCGATTACAGATACGCAGTATTTT. The chain has TRBV30 and TRBJ2-3; 10 positions agree with TRBD2. The CDR3 consists of 14 residues. With V trimmed by 4 bases and J by 3 bases, 4 bases remained unmatched. The germline CDR1 and CDR2 sequences are GTSNPN and SVGIG (reference sequence).

The chain uses TRBV7-2 and TRBJ2-3; tentatively, D is TRBD2 (6 bases). CDR1 and CDR2 from the germline V gene are SGHTA and FQGNSA. The CDR3 consists of 15 residues. With 2 bases removed from V and 0 bases from J, the gap between germline ends came to 9 bases. The CDR3 sequence is CASSLLASSTDTQYF. In DNA, the CDR3 is TGTGCCAGCAGCTTACTAGCGTCTAGCACAGATACGCAGTATTTT. Full variable domain (missing parts from reference TRBV7-2 and TRBJ2-3): GAGVSQSPSNKVTEKGKDVELRCDPISGHTALYWYRQSLGQGLEFLIYFQGNSAPDKSGLPSDRFSAERTGGSVSTLTIQRTQQEDSAVYLCASSLLASSTDTQYFGPGTRLTVL.

V and J are TRBV11-1 and TRBJ2-1, with 13 bases matching TRBD2. The V gene end was trimmed by 5 bases and the J gene end by 4 bases; junction bases not matched to a gene: 2. From germline, CDR1 is SGHAT and CDR2 FQDESV (reference sequence). There are 15 residues in the CDR3. CDR3 nucleotides: TGTGCCAGCAGCCCGGGACTAGCGGGATACAATGAGCAGTTCTTC. Translated: CASSPGLAGYNEQFF.

The V and J genes are TRBV6-2 or TRBV6-3 and TRBJ2-1, with D hard to call. Trimming left V 4 bases short and J 5 bases short, with 12 bases between. The CDR3 extends over 14 amino acids. Germline V gene lookup returns CDR1 MNHEY and CDR2 SVGEGT. CDR3 in DNA: TGTGCCAGCAGTTTCACCTACCGGGACAATGAGCAGTTCTTC. This sequence encodes CASSFTYRDNEQFF.

J is TRBJ1-2 and V is TRBV7-2, with D perhaps TRBD1 (6 bases). This CDR3 has 14 residues. The ends were cut back, 5 bases at V and 7 bases at J, with 17 bases in the middle. The germline V gene encodes CDR1 SGHTA and CDR2 FQGNSA. CDR3 in amino acids: CASSPRDTRRGYTF. In nucleotides, the CDR3 is TGTGCCAGCAGCCCACGGGACACCCGTCGTGGCTACACCTTC.

Only one count was recorded for this clone. The rearrangement uses TRBV6-5 and TRBJ2-1, with TRBD1 matching 9 bases. V shed 0 bases and J 6 bases; nucleotides not matched to a gene: 3. Germline assignment: CDR1 MNHEY and CDR2 SVGAGI. This CDR3 is 15 amino acids long. The CDR3 DNA is TGTGCCAGCAGTTACTCGGGACAGGGTGCCAATGAGCAGTTCTTC. This translates into CASSYSGQGANEQFF.

The genes are TRBV2 and TRBJ1-5, with a weak D call TRBD1 (5 bases). V was trimmed by 3 bases and J by 3 bases, leaving 6 bases between them. Germline lookup yields CDR1 SNHLY and CDR2 FYNNEI. The CDR3 spans 13 residues. CDR3 DNA: TGTGCCAGCAGTGACAGGGACAATCAGCCCCAGCATTTT. Amino acids: CASSDRDNQPQHF.

The rearrangement uses TRBV5-1 and TRBJ1-2; D ambiguous. The V gene's germline CDR1 is SGHRS and CDR2 YFSETQ. Trimming removed 0 bases at V and 5 bases at J, with 14 bases between. The CDR3 runs 15 residues. The CDR3 loop reads CASSLGASIPYGYTF. In DNA form, the CDR3 reads TGCGCCAGCAGCTTGGGGGCGTCCATACCATATGGCTACACCTTC.

The rearrangement uses TRBV5-1 and TRBJ1-1; D not resolved. Looked up from germline, CDR1 is SGHRS and CDR2 is YFSETQ. The V end lost 1 base, the J end lost 4 bases, and 11 bases lay between the germline ends. The CDR3 contains 14 residues. The CDR3 reads CASSLSGERTEAFF. CDR3 nucleotides: TGCGCCAGCAGCTTGTCCGGGGAGCGCACTGAAGCTTTCTTT.